Sequencing of this TCR beta chain was carried out in a study of OX40 agonist ivuxolimab in advanced cancers. Background on the study: Partial responses, seen in three patients, involved one hepatocellular carcinoma and two cutaneous melanomas.

The study, taken as a whole, reports: Among the nonresponders, some also had low normalized T-cell clonal expansion. Relative to CD4+, CD8+ T cells held more expanded clones on average. With doses of 0.1 to 3.0 mg/kg, CD4+ and CD8+ blood T cells had undergone clonal expansion by week 6.

Generated by immunoSEQ multiplex PCR, the TCRdb table keeps only in-frame clones and is missing some. This table holds approximately 30,000 clones, approximately 88% found once. CDR3 length equals 14 residues. V was clipped by 1 base and J by 0 bases, with 7 bases between them. Germline values: CDR1 MGHRA, CDR2 YSYEKL. This clone was found a few times. The antigen remains undetermined. This material consisted of CD4+ or CD8+ T cells sorted from blood, taken in a trial of the OX40 agonist ivuxolimab. This receptor was identified in an adult with an advanced solid tumor such as melanoma, head and neck, liver or kidney cancer. The rearrangement links TRBV4-1 to TRBJ2-7; D is unresolved. CDR3 residues: CASSQAASSYEQYF. The CDR3 DNA reads as TGCGCCAGCAGCCAAGCGGCCAGCTCCTACGAGCAGTACTTC.